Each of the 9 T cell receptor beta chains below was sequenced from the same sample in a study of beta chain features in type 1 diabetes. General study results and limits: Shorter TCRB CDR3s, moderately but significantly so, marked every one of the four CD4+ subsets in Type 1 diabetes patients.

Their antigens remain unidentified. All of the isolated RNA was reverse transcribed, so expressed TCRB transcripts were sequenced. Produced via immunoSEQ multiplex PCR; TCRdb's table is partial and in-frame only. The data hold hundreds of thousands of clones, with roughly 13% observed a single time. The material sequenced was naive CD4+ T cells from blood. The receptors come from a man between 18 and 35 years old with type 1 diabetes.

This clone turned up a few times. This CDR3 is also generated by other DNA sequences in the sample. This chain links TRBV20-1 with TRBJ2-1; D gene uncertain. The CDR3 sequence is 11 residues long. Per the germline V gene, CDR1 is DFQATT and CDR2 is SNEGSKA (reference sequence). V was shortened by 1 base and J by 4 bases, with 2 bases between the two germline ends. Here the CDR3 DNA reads TGCAGTGCTAGAGCATACAATGAGCAGTTCTTC. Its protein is CSARAYNEQFF.

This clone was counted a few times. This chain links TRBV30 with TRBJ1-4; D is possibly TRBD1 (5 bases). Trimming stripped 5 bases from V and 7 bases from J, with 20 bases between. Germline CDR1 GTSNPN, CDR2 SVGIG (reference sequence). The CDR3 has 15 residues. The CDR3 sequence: CAWVRGSGLREKLFF. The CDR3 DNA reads TGTGCCTGGGTTAGGGGATCGGGACTGCGTGAAAAACTGTTTTTT.

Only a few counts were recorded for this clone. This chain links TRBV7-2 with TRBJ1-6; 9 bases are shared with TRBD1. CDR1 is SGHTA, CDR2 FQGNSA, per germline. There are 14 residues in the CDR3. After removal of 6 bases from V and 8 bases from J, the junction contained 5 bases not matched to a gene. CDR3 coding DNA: TGTGCCAGCAGGCCTTGGGACAGGGATTCACCCCTCCACTTT. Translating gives CASRPWDRDSPLHF.

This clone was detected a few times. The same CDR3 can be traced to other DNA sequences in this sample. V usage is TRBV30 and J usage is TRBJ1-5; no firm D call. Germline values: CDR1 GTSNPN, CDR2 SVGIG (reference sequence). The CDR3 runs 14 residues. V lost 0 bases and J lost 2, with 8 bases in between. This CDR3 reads CAWSVGQGNQPQHF. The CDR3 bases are TGTGCCTGGAGTGTTGGGCAGGGCAATCAGCCCCAGCATTTT.

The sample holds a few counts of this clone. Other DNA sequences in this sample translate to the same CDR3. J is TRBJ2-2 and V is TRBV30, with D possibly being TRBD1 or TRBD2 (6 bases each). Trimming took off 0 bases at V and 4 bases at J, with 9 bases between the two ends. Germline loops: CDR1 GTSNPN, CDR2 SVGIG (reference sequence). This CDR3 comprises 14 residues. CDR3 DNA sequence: TGTGCCTGGAGTGTAGGAGGGGGCACCGGGGAGCTGTTTTTT. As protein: CAWSVGGGTGELFF.

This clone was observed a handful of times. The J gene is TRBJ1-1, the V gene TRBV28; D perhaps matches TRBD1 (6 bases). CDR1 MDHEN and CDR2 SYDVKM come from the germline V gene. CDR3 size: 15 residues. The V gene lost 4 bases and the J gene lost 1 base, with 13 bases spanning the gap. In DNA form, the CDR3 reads TGTGCCAGCAGTTCCCTAGGGGGAACGAACACTGAAGCTTTCTTT. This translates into CASSSLGGTNTEAFF.

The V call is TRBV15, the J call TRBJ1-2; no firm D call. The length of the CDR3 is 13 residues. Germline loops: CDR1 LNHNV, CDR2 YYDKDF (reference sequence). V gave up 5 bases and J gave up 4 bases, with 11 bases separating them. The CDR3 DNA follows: TGTGCCACCAGCTATGGGCAGCTCTATGGCTACACCTTC. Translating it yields CATSYGQLYGYTF.

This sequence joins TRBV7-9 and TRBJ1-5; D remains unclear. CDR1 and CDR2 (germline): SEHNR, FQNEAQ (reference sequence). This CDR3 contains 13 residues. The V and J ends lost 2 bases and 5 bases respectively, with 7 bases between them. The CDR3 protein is CASSLTTDQPQHF. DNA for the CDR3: TGTGCCAGCAGCTTAACGACTGATCAGCCCCAGCATTTT.

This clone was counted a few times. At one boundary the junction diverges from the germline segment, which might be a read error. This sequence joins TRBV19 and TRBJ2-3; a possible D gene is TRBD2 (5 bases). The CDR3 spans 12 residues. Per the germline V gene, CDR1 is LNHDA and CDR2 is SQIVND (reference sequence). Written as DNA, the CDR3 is TGTGCCAGTAAATCTAGCACCGATACGCAGTATTTT. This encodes CASKSSTDTQYF.